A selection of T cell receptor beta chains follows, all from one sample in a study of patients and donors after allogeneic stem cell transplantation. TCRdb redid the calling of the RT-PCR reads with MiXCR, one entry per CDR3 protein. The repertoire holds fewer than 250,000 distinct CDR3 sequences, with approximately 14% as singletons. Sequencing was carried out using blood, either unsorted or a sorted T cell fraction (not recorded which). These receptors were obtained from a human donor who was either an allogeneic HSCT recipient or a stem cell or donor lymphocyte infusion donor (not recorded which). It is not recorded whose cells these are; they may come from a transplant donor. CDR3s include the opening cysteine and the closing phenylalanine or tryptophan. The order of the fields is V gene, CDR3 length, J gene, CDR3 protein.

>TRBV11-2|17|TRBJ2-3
CASSSRVRGTGTDTQYF
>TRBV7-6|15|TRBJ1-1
CASSLGNRGHTEAFF
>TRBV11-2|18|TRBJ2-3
CASSPPGLAGGLTDTQYF
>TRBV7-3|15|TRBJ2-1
CASSSGALNYNEQFF
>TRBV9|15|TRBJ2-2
CASSARPGGPGELFF
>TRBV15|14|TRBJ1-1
CATKLDRLGTEAFF
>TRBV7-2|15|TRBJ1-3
CASSLREFPGNTIYF
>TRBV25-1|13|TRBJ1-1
CASSEWDNTEAFF
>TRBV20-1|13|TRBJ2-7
CSAQHRLGYEQYF
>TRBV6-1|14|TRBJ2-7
CASSPGRVPYEQYF
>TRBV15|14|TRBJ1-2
CATSRGGVNYGYTF
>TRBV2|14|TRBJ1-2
CASSKDRGDYGYTF
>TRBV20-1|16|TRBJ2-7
CSASGTSGRASYEQYF
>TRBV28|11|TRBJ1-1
CASTYSAEAFF
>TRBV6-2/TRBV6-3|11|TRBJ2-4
CASSYKNIQYF
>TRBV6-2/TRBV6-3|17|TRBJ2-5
CASSYSGTSGFQETQYF
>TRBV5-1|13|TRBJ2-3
CASSKLSTDTQYF
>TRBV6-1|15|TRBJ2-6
CASSDQISGANVLTF
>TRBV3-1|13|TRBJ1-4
CASSPQWGEKLFF
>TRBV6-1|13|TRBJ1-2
CASSTRGTYGYTF
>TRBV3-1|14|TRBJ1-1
CASSQVEGKTEAFF
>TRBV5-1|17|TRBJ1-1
CASSWRDRGRHRTEAFF
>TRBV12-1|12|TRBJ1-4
CASSNGGVGLFF
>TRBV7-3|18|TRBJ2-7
CASSSPGLAGGYSYEQYF
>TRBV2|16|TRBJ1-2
CASSERLGHPTSGYTF
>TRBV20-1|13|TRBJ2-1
CSTPRGGYNEQFF
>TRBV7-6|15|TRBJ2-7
CASSPGLADGDEQYF
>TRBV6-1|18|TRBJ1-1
CASTKDRGRLGMNTEAFF
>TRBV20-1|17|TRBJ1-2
CSARDLRGTGEAYGYTF
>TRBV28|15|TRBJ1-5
CASSLRGRGNQPQHF
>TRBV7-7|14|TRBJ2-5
CASSQPRQGETQYF
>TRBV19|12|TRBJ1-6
CASSQRNSPLHF